This entry describes one T cell receptor (beta chain). Its antigen is currently unknown. The assay was immunoSEQ multiplex PCR, and TCRdb's table has in-frame clones only and misses some. The repertoire holds about 3,300 clones, with more than 90% as singletons. V shed 6 bases and J 6 bases; nucleotides not matched to a gene: 8. There are 15 residues in the CDR3. Germline-derived CDR1 and CDR2 are SGHTA and FQGNSA. The sample's time point: recipient sample about 28 days before transplant, after cytoreduction. The data are from a study of T cell clonotyping in hematopoietic cell transplantation. Overall study: Recipient samples before transplant were obtained post-cytoreduction. Study-wide results and limits: Higher Inverse Simpson Index values in graft donor and pretransplant recipient predicted broader posttransplant TCR diversity.

This sequence joins TRBV7-2 and TRBJ2-4; 10 positions agree with TRBD2. The origin of this receptor is a woman aged 50 to 60 with chronic myeloid leukemia. Some clones in this sample may be carry-over from other donors' samples. The source material was peripheral blood mononuclear cells, sampled before stem cell transplant. CDR3 sequence: CASSPSGGGGNIQYF. The CDR3 nucleotides are TGTGCCAGCAGTCCTAGCGGGGGAGGGGGAAACATTCAGTACTTC.